This passage covers 10 T cell receptor beta chains from one sample sequenced in a study of T-cell reconstitution after alpha-beta-depleted transplantation in children. The TCRbeta library incorporated unique molecular identifiers. TCRdb re-called the PCR reads through MiXCR, storing one row per CDR3 protein. The sample contains 780,000 or so distinct CDR3 sequences, roughly 16% of which appear only once. Source: PBMCs, mostly from graft donor cells, taken 360 days after TCRalphabeta/CD19-depleted stem cell transplant. These receptors originate from a male patient aged 10-17 years who had a stem cell transplant for acute lymphoblastic leukemia, so the T cells may come from the graft donor.

The rearrangement links TRBV19 to TRBJ1-1; D may be TRBD1 (5 bases). Germline V CDR1 and CDR2: LNHDA, SQIVND (reference sequence). The CDR3 loop spans 18 amino acids. Trimming shortened V by 5 bases and J by 3 bases, and 25 bases separated the two germline ends. The chain's CDR3 is CASSANRPRYAKDTEAFF. The CDR3 bases are TGTGCCAGTAGTGCTAACAGGCCGAGGTATGCGAAGGACACTGAAGCTTTCTTT. Full variable domain (rest looked up from reference TRBV19 and TRBJ1-1): DGGITQSPKYLFRKEGQNVTLSCEQNLNHDAMYWYRQDPGQGLRLIYYSQIVNDFQKGDIAEGYSVSREKKESFPLTVTSAQKNPTAFYLCASSANRPRYAKDTEAFFGQGTRLTVV.

A few counts support this clonotype. The chain uses TRBV7-2 and TRBJ1-5, with 10 bases identical to TRBD1. From germline, CDR1 is SGHTA and CDR2 FQGNSA. The trim removed 0 bases at V and 5 bases at J, leaving 4 bases unmatched. The CDR3 totals 16 residues. This chain's CDR3 is CASSLAIDRGHQPQHF. CDR3 nucleotide sequence: TGTGCCAGCAGCTTAGCGATCGACAGGGGGCATCAGCCCCAGCATTTT.

This clonotype was seen only a few times. CDR3 sequence reads: CASSPPGGDGYTF. Here the CDR3 DNA reads TGTGCCAGCAGCCCTCCAGGGGGAGATGGCTACACCTTC. The chain carries TRBV5-5 and TRBJ1-2; 7 bases map to TRBD1. V was pared by 4 bases and J by 6 bases, with 6 bases of the junction left unmatched. The CDR3 contains 13 residues. From germline, CDR1 is SGHKS and CDR2 YYEKEE (reference sequence).

This clonotype was seen more than once but under ten times. The chain couples TRBV7-2 to TRBJ2-3; the match to TRBD2 covers 7 bases. The V segment lost 2 bases and the J segment 0 bases; nucleotides outside the gene matches: 5. CDR3 length equals 16 residues. CDR1 is SGHTA, CDR2 FQGNSA, per germline. In nucleotides, the CDR3 is TGTGCCAGCAGCTTAAAGGGCGGGAGAAGCACAGATACGCAGTATTTT. Its protein product is CASSLKGGRSTDTQYF.

The chain employs TRBV11-2 and TRBJ2-2, with 10 bases aligning to TRBD2. There are 16 residues in the CDR3. The junction had 5 bases not matched to a gene; V was cut back by 3 bases and J by 4 bases. Per germline, CDR1 SGHAT and CDR2 FQNNGV. As DNA, the CDR3 is TGTGCCAGCAGCTTCAGCGGGAGGGCCATCACCGGGGAGCTGTTTTTT. This translates into CASSFSGRAITGELFF.

J is TRBJ2-3 and V is TRBV28; 7 bases line up with TRBD1. The CDR3 consists of 15 residues. CDR1 MDHEN and CDR2 SYDVKM come from the germline V gene. Trimming cost V 4 bases and J 5 bases; bases outside gene matches: 9. CDR3 nucleotide sequence: TGTGCCAGCAGTTCTGTGAGGGGGCTGGGAGATACGCAGTATTTT. Amino acids: CASSSVRGLGDTQYF. Full variable domain (missing parts from reference TRBV28 and TRBJ2-3): DVKVTQSSRYLVKRTGEKVFLECVQDMDHENMFWYRQDPGLGLRLIYFSYDVKMKEKGDIPEGYSVSREKKERFSLILESASTNQTSMYLCASSSVRGLGDTQYFGPGTRLTVL.

At least ten counts were recorded for this clonotype. J is TRBJ2-3 and V is TRBV20-1; 7 nucleotides align to TRBD2. The CDR3 is 15 amino acids. Trimming took 7 bases from V and 5 from J; bases not matched to a gene: 15. Per germline, CDR1 DFQATT and CDR2 SNEGSKA (reference sequence). CDR3 loop: CSVRGGSLGIDTQYF. The CDR3 region has the DNA TGCAGTGTGAGGGGCGGGAGCCTCGGAATAGATACGCAGTATTTT.

This clonotype was found a few times. V and J are TRBV5-1 and TRBJ1-4; D is unresolved. Germline CDR1 and CDR2: SGHRS and YFSETQ. Trimming took off 0 bases at V and 8 bases at J, with 17 bases between the two ends. The CDR3 spans 16 residues. This CDR3 reads CASSLAAQWAKEKLFF. In nucleotides, the CDR3 is TGCGCCAGCAGCTTGGCCGCCCAGTGGGCGAAAGAAAAACTGTTTTTT.

This clonotype has more than one count but fewer than ten. The chain links TRBV19 to TRBJ2-2; D is possibly TRBD2 (5 bases). V dropped 8 bases and J dropped 1 base, with 14 bases sitting between them. The CDR3 covers 15 residues. Germline CDR1 is LNHDA and CDR2 is SQIVND (reference sequence). In nucleotides, the CDR3 is TGTGCCAGTCGCTGGACTGGATTGAACACCGGGGAGCTGTTTTTT. As protein: CASRWTGLNTGELFF.

This clonotype showed up many times. V and J are TRBV7-8 and TRBJ2-1; D possibly corresponds to TRBD1 (5 bases). Germline loops: CDR1 SGHVS, CDR2 FQNEAQ. Trimming left V 6 bases short and J 4 bases short, with 19 bases between. The CDR3 is 16 residues long. Here the CDR3 reads CASRQAGALLYNEQFF. The CDR3 DNA reads as TGTGCCAGCAGACAGGCTGGAGCTCTATTATACAATGAGCAGTTCTTC.